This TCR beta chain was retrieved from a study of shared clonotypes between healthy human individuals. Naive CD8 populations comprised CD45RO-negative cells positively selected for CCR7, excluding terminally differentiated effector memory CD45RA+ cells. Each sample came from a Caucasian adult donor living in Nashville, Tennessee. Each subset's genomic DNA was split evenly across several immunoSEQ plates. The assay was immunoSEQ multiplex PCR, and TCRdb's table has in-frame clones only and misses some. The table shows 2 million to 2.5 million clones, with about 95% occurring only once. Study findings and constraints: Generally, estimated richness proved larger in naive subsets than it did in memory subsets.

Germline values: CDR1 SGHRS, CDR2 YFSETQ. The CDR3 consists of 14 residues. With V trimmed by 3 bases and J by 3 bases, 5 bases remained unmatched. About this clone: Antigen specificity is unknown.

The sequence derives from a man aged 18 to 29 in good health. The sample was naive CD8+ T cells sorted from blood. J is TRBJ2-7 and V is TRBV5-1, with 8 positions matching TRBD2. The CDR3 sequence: CASSSPGLVYEQYF. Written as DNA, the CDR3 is TGCGCCAGCAGCTCTCCGGGACTAGTCTACGAGCAGTACTTC.